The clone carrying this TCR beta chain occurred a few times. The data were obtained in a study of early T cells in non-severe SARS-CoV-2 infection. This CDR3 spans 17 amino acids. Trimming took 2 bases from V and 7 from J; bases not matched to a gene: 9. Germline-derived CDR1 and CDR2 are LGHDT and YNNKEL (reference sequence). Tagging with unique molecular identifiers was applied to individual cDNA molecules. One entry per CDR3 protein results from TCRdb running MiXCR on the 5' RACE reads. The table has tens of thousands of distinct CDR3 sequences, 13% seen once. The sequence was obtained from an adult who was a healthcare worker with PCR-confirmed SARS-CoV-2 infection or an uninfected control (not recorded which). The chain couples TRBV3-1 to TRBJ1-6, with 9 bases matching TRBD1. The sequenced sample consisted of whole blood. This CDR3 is CASSQLLRGQGNSPLHF. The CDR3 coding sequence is TGTGCCAGCAGCCAACTCCTAAGAGGACAGGGGAATTCACCCCTCCACTTT.